These 3 T cell receptor beta chains originate from one sample sequenced in a study of blood T cell repertoires in COVID-19. Method: immunoSEQ multiplex PCR; TCRdb's copy keeps in-frame clones and lacks some. The profile shows 99,000 or so clones, about 82% of them singletons. The source material was peripheral blood. These receptors were obtained from a woman aged 55 to 70 in a cohort sampled during active or convalescent COVID-19.

The chain employs TRBV6-1 and TRBJ1-5; D ambiguous. The V and J ends lost 4 bases and 0 bases respectively, with 13 bases between them. This CDR3 comprises 16 residues. Germline CDR1 and CDR2: MNHNS and SASEGT. DNA of the CDR3: TGTGCCAGCAGTGTTGTGGGCCAGATTAGCAATCAGCCCCAGCATTTT. It specifies CASSVVGQISNQPQHF.

The V gene is TRBV7-9, the J gene TRBJ2-7; 7 bases are shared with TRBD2. V trimming: 5 bases; J trimming: 2 bases; junction bases outside the gene matches: 9. Germline-derived CDR1 and CDR2 are SEHNR and FQNEAQ (reference sequence). The CDR3 has 15 amino acids. The CDR3 region is CASSLGEGITYEQYF. The CDR3, as DNA: TGTGCCAGCAGCCTGGGGGAGGGAATAACCTACGAGCAGTACTTC. Using reference TRBV7-9 and TRBJ2-7 for the parts outside the CDR3, the full variable domain is DTGVSQNPRHKITKRGQNVTFRCDPISEHNRLYWYRQTLGQGPEFLTYFQNEAQLEKSRLLSDRFSAERPKGSFSTLEIQRTEQGDSAMYLCASSLGEGITYEQYFGPGTRLTVT.

The CDR3 sequence: CASSNRTGRGTEAFF. The CDR3 DNA reads as TGTGCCAGCAGCAACAGGACAGGACGGGGCACTGAAGCTTTCTTT. The chain uses TRBV7-8 and TRBJ1-1; 7 bases map to TRBD1. The V segment lost 5 bases and the J segment 4 bases; nucleotides outside the gene matches: 10. The CDR3 runs to 15 residues. Germline values: CDR1 SGHVS, CDR2 FQNEAQ.